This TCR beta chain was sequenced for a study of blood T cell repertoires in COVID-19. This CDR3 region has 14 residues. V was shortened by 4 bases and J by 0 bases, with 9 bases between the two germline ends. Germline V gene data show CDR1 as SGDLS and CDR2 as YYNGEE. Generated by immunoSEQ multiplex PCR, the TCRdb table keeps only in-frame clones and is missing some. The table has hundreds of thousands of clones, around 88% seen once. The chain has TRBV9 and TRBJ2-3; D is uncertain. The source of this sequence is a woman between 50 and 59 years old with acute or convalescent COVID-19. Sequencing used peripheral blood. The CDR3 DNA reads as TGTGCCAGCAGCCGCCTGACTAGCACAGATACGCAGTATTTT. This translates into CASSRLTSTDTQYF.